This is a list of T cell receptor beta chains from one sample in a study of OX40 agonist ivuxolimab in advanced cancers. Measured with immunoSEQ multiplex PCR; TCRdb has only the in-frame clones, and not every one. The sample contains some 120,000 clones, around 93% of which appear only once. Sequenced here: CD4+ or CD8+ T cells sorted from blood, sampled in a trial of the OX40 agonist ivuxolimab. The receptors were sampled from an adult with an advanced solid tumor such as melanoma, head and neck, liver or kidney cancer. Each CDR3 is given with its conserved first and last residue. D genes are given only for firm matches. Size tells how often a clone was seen (once, few, many) or the class of an expanded clone, and some rows leave it out.

CDR3	DNA	size	D	V	J
CASKEETQYF	TGCGCCAGCAAAGAAGAGACCCAGTACTTC	NA	NA	TRBV10-2	TRBJ2-5
CASGQGIIYEQYF	TGTGCCAGCGGACAGGGGATTATCTACGAGCAGTACTTC	NA	TRBD1	TRBV2	TRBJ2-7
CASSLKLAGEQFF	TGCGCCAGCAGCTTGAAACTAGCGGGCGAGCAGTTCTTC	few	TRBD2	TRBV5-1	TRBJ2-1
CASSLSGFTDTQYF	TGTGCCAGCAGCTTAAGTGGATTCACAGATACGCAGTATTTT	NA	NA	TRBV7-3	TRBJ2-3
CASGPGTSGGYEQYF	TGTGCTAGTGGTCCCGGGACTAGCGGAGGGTACGAGCAGTACTTC	NA	TRBD2	TRBV12-5	TRBJ2-7
CASRKDGQGAYEQFF	TGTGCCAGCAGGAAAGATGGACAGGGGGCATATGAGCAGTTCTTC	NA	TRBD1	TRBV6-5	TRBJ2-1
CASSGGLAGEPYEQYF	TGTGCCAGCAGTGGGGGACTAGCGGGGGAACCCTACGAGCAGTACTTC	NA	TRBD2	TRBV13	TRBJ2-7
CASSGGRAGFNQPQHF	TGTGCCAGCAGTGGAGGCCGGGCAGGGTTCAATCAGCCCCAGCATTTT	NA	NA	TRBV6-1	TRBJ1-5
CASNSRTPYEQYF	TGTGCCAGCAACTCCAGGACTCCTTACGAGCAGTACTTC	NA	NA	TRBV28	TRBJ2-7
CATRRDSNSNQPQHF	TGTGCCACCCGCCGGGACAGCAATAGCAATCAGCCCCAGCATTTT	NA	TRBD1	TRBV10-3	TRBJ1-5
CASGMAGINEQFF	TGCGCCAGCGGTATGGCGGGAATCAATGAGCAGTTCTTC	NA	NA	TRBV10-1	TRBJ2-1
CASIGTSGIGAAEQFF	TGTGCCAGTATTGGGACTAGCGGGATAGGGGCGGCCGAGCAGTTCTTC	once	TRBD2	TRBV19	TRBJ2-1
CASSWRQGNEKLFF	TGTGCCAGCAGTTGGAGACAGGGAAATGAAAAACTGTTTTTT	once	TRBD1	TRBV6-5	TRBJ1-4
CASSLIESGTGRSGNTIYF	TGCGCCAGCAGCCTAATAGAAAGCGGGACAGGTCGCTCTGGAAACACCATATATTTT	once	TRBD1	TRBV5-1	TRBJ1-3
CASSLDRADTEAFF	TGTGCCAGCAGCTTAGACAGGGCGGACACTGAAGCTTTCTTT	NA	NA	TRBV11-2	TRBJ1-1